Each of the 21 T cell receptor beta chains below was sequenced from the same sample in a study of T cells in Graves' hyperthyroidism and ophthalmopathy. TCR beta CDR3 sequences were amplified from RNA transcripts. The TCR CDR3 was amplified in a first-round RT-PCR using the HTBI primer set. TCRdb fed the multiplex PCR reads into MiXCR, producing one record per CDR3 protein. Among 550,000 to 700,000 distinct CDR3 sequences listed, roughly 15% were seen once. What was sequenced was blood. The receptors originated from a woman between 40 and 55 years old with Graves' ophthalmopathy.

Ten or more counts support this clonotype. The J gene is TRBJ1-3, the V gene TRBV28; D is unclear. Trimming removed 8 bases at V and 0 bases at J, with 17 bases between. The CDR3 runs to 16 residues. Germline-derived CDR1 and CDR2 are MDHEN and SYDVKM. The chain's CDR3 is CASGSILSYSGNTIYF. The CDR3, as DNA: TGTGCCAGCGGATCCATTTTATCGTACTCTGGAAACACCATATATTTT.

This clonotype was found many times. The V and J genes are TRBV7-8 and TRBJ2-1, with TRBD1 as a possible D gene (6 bases). CDR1 is SGHVS, CDR2 FQNEAQ, per germline. The length of the CDR3 is 14 residues. V was clipped by 7 bases and J by 2 bases, with 12 bases between them. The CDR3 nucleotides read TGTGCCAGCACAGACAGGATCCCCTACAATGAGCAGTTCTTC. This translates into CASTDRIPYNEQFF.

This rearrangement joins TRBV5-1 to TRBJ1-1; maybe TRBD1 (6 bases). The CDR3 is 15 amino acids. Trimming cost V 2 bases and J 4 bases, with 15 bases left between them. Germline CDR1 SGHRS, CDR2 YFSETQ. The CDR3 coding sequence is TGCGCCAGCAGCTTCACAGGGTGGGGATCCACTGAAGCTTTCTTT. Protein product: CASSFTGWGSTEAFF.

This clonotype was counted many times. The J gene is TRBJ1-5, the V gene TRBV27; D ambiguous. Germline CDR1 is MNHEY and CDR2 is SMNVEV (reference sequence). V lost 4 bases and J 0 bases, leaving 10 bases between the germline ends. The CDR3 totals 15 residues. CDR3 DNA: TGTGCCAGCAGTTACAGTAGCCCTAGCAATCAGCCCCAGCATTTT. This codes for CASSYSSPSNQPQHF.

This clonotype was observed many times. The rearrangement links TRBV20-1 to TRBJ1-1, with unresolved D. Germline CDR1 and CDR2: DFQATT and SNEGSKA (reference sequence). The CDR3 totals 13 residues. Trimming cost V 5 bases and J 1 base, with 11 bases left between them. CDR3 nucleotide sequence: TGCAGTGCTCTTCCGACTGCGAACACTGAAGCTTTCTTT. Amino acids: CSALPTANTEAFF.

This clonotype was found many times. This chain links TRBV3-1 with TRBJ2-7; 9 nucleotides line up with TRBD1. CDR3 length equals 15 residues. After removal of 4 bases from V and 5 bases from J, the junction contained 9 bases not matched to a gene. Germline lookup yields CDR1 LGHDT and CDR2 YNNKEL (reference sequence). The CDR3, as DNA: TGTGCCAGCAGCCGATCAACAGGGACAGGGAACGAGCAGTACTTC. Protein sequence: CASSRSTGTGNEQYF.

The genes are TRBV19 and TRBJ2-6; the match to TRBD2 covers 9 bases. J lost 7 bases, V lost 5 bases, and 12 bases had no gene match. Germline values: CDR1 LNHDA, CDR2 SQIVND (reference sequence). This CDR3 contains 17 residues. The CDR3 coding sequence is TGTGCCAGTAGTTCTGCGGGAGGGCCGTTGTTAGCCAACGTCCTGACTTTC. It specifies CASSSAGGPLLANVLTF.

This clonotype came up many times. The genes are TRBV6-5 and TRBJ2-7; D not certain. The CDR3 is 11 residues long. In germline, CDR1 is MNHEY, CDR2 SVGAGI. With 2 bases removed from V and 3 bases from J, the gap between germline ends came to 2 bases. The CDR3 nucleotides read TGTGCCAGCAGTTACCGCTACGAGCAGTACTTC. This codes for CASSYRYEQYF.

Ten or more counts support this clonotype. The chain links TRBV5-1 to TRBJ2-5, with D maybe TRBD2 (6 bases). The V end lost 0 bases, the J end lost 3 bases, and 9 bases lay between the germline ends. The CDR3 is made up of 14 amino acids. From germline, CDR1 is SGHRS and CDR2 YFSETQ. In DNA, the CDR3 is TGCGCCAGCAGCTTGGGTGGCGGGAAAGAGACCCAGTACTTC. It is translated as CASSLGGGKETQYF.

The rearrangement links TRBV30 to TRBJ1-1; 7 bases match TRBD1. Germline V lookup: CDR1 GTSNPN, CDR2 SVGIG (reference sequence). The J segment lost 0 bases and the V segment lost 4 bases, leaving 5 bases of the junction unmatched. The CDR3 contains 14 residues. Here the CDR3 reads CAWTVGQLNTEAFF. Here the CDR3 DNA reads TGTGCCTGGACCGTGGGACAGCTGAACACTGAAGCTTTCTTT.

This clonotype was picked up many times. This chain joins TRBV12-3 or TRBV12-4 and TRBJ2-7, with D hard to call. The CDR3 is made up of 12 amino acids. V was trimmed by 2 bases and J by 3 bases, leaving 5 bases between them. Written as DNA, the CDR3 is TGTGCCAGCAGTTTATCGCACTACGAGCAGTACTTC. Amino acids: CASSLSHYEQYF.

There are many counts of this clonotype. The V and J genes are TRBV12-3 or TRBV12-4 and TRBJ2-2; D uncertain. The V end lost 6 bases, the J end lost 6 bases, and 11 bases lay between the germline ends. The CDR3 has 13 amino acids. The CDR3 DNA reads as TGTGCCAGCAGGTTGCTATCCGCCGGGGAGCTGTTTTTT. It encodes CASRLLSAGELFF.

This clonotype was recorded at least ten times. A junction end diverges from the germline sequence, so it may reflect a read error. The genes are TRBV7-2 and TRBJ2-7, with 12 bases that match TRBD2. Germline values: CDR1 SGHTA, CDR2 FQGNSA. The CDR3 length is 16 residues. DNA for the CDR3: TGTGCCAGCAGCCTAGCGGGAGGGCCTTCTTCCTACGAGCAGTACTTC. Translation: CASSLAGGPSSYEQYF.

This clonotype showed up just a few times. CDR3 nucleotide sequence: TGTGCCAGCAGTTCCCGGACAGGGGCGAACACCGGGGAGCTGTTTTTT. This sequence encodes CASSSRTGANTGELFF. This chain connects TRBV28 to TRBJ2-2, with 9 bases fitting TRBD1. Per the germline V gene, CDR1 is MDHEN and CDR2 is SYDVKM. This CDR3 comprises 16 residues. V trimming: 4 bases; J trimming: 0 bases; junction bases outside the gene matches: 3. The complete variable domain, with remaining parts taken from reference TRBV28 and TRBJ2-2, reads DVKVTQSSRYLVKRTGEKVFLECVQDMDHENMFWYRQDPGLGLRLIYFSYDVKMKEKGDIPEGYSVSREKKERFSLILESASTNQTSMYLCASSSRTGANTGELFFGEGSRLTVL.

The chain is built from TRBV4-3 and TRBJ2-2, with 11 bases identical to TRBD2. This CDR3 spans 15 amino acids. Germline V gene lookup returns CDR1 LGHNA and CDR2 YSLEER. Germline trimming cut 6 bases from V and 6 bases from J; bases unmatched to any gene: 6. The CDR3 here is CASSSVSGRAGELFF. For the CDR3, the DNA is TGCGCCAGCAGTTCGGTTAGCGGGAGGGCCGGGGAGCTGTTTTTT.

This clonotype appeared many times. A much larger clone lies one base from this, so it may be a read error. The chain combines TRBV28 with TRBJ2-7, with D maybe TRBD1 (6 bases). This CDR3 region has 13 residues. Per the germline V gene, CDR1 is MDHEN and CDR2 is SYDVKM. The CDR3 DNA reads TGTGCCAGCAGTGGGACAAATTCCTGCGAGCAGTACTTC. Translation gives CASSGTNSCEQYF.

The sample holds many counts of this clonotype. J is TRBJ2-7 and V is TRBV7-2; possibly TRBD2 for D (5 bases). Germline V gene lookup returns CDR1 SGHTA and CDR2 FQGNSA. This CDR3 has 13 amino acids. Trimming shortened V by 0 bases and J by 6 bases, and 9 bases separated the two germline ends. For the CDR3, the DNA is TGTGCCAGCAGCTTAGCGGGAGCCGTCGAGCAGTACTTC. Translated, it gives CASSLAGAVEQYF.

Only a few counts were recorded for this clonotype. J is TRBJ2-2 and V is TRBV20-1, with 9 positions matching TRBD2. J gave up 4 bases and V 2 bases, and 5 bases lay outside the gene matches. CDR3 length: 15 residues. The germline V gene encodes CDR1 DFQATT and CDR2 SNEGSKA (reference sequence). The CDR3 loop reads CSARLAGASTGELFF. CDR3 sequence (DNA): TGCAGTGCTAGATTAGCGGGAGCGAGCACCGGGGAGCTGTTTTTT.

This clonotype was observed a few times. The V call is TRBV27, the J call TRBJ1-5, with D possibly TRBD1 on 5 matching bases. Germline V gene sequence: CDR1 MNHEY, CDR2 SMNVEV (reference sequence). The CDR3 sequence is 14 residues long. Trimming pared 0 bases from V and 6 bases from J, leaving 9 bases between. CDR3 loop: CASSLSKGSQPQHF. The DNA for the CDR3 is TGTGCCAGCAGTTTATCGAAGGGGTCTCAGCCCCAGCATTTT.

This clonotype came up many times. J is TRBJ1-3 and V is TRBV6-5; the D is unclear. CDR3 length equals 15 residues. V was cut by 0 bases and J by 0 bases, with 6 bases left in between. The V gene's germline CDR1 is MNHEY and CDR2 SVGAGI. The CDR3 is CASSYSKISGNTIYF. In DNA, the CDR3 is TGTGCCAGCAGTTACTCGAAGATCTCTGGAAACACCATATATTTT.

The chain carries TRBV6-2 or TRBV6-3 and TRBJ1-3; TRBD1 might be the D (5 bases). In germline, CDR1 is MNHEY, CDR2 SVGEGT. V dropped 2 bases and J dropped 2 bases, with 16 bases sitting between them. CDR3 size: 17 residues. The CDR3 DNA follows: TGTGCCAGCAGTTACGGGGGACCGCGCGCCACTGGAAACACCATATATTTT. This sequence encodes CASSYGGPRATGNTIYF.